Here is one T cell receptor beta chain with its context. Its antigen remains unidentified. This sample was included in a study of cytomegalovirus exposure and HLA in healthy donors. Study-level points and caveats: The study designated 160 or so TCR beta chains cytomegalovirus-associated.

Trimming removed 2 bases at V and 1 base at J, with 11 bases between. CDR3 length: 15 amino acids. Germline CDR1 is MNHEY and CDR2 is SVGAGI. The PCR employed 60 Vbeta primers together with 13 Jbeta primers. The assay was immunoSEQ multiplex PCR, and TCRdb's table has in-frame clones only and misses some. The sample includes 150,000 to 200,000 clones, around 67% of them seen just once. The sequenced material came from PBMCs. This receptor was taken from a woman between 18 and 29 years old in good health and CMV-seropositive. This sequence joins TRBV6-5 and TRBJ1-1; D is undetermined. CDR3 region: CASSYQSAGNTEAFF. CDR3 DNA sequence: TGTGCCAGCAGTTACCAATCGGCGGGGAACACTGAAGCTTTCTTT.